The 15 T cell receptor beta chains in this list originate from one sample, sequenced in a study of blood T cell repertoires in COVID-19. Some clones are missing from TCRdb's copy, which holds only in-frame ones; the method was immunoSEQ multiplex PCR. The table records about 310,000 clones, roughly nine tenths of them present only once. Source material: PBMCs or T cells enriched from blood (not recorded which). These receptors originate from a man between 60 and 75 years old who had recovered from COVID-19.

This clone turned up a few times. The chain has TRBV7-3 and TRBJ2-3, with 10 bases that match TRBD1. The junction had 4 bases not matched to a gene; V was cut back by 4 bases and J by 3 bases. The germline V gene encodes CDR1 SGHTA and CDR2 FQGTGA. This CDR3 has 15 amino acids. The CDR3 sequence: CASSSTGGATDTQYF. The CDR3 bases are TGTGCCAGCAGCTCGACAGGGGGCGCGACAGATACGCAGTATTTT.

This CDR3 reads CASTPTLTSSYNEQFF. CDR3 nucleotides: TGTGCCAGTACCCCGACCTTAACTAGCTCCTACAATGAGCAGTTCTTC. V is TRBV19 and J is TRBJ2-1; D is possibly TRBD2 (5 bases). V was trimmed by 7 bases and J by 0 bases, leaving 16 bases between them. CDR1 is LNHDA, CDR2 SQIVND, per germline (reference sequence). CDR3 size: 16 residues.

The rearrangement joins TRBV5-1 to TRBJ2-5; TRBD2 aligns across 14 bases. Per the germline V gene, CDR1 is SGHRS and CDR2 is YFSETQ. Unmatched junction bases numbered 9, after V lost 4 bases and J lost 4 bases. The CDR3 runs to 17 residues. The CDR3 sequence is CASSATGTSGSGETQYF. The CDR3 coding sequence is TGCGCCAGCAGCGCAACCGGGACTAGCGGGAGTGGAGAGACCCAGTACTTC.

Here the CDR3 reads CASSFFSYNSPLHF. CDR3 coding DNA: TGTGCCAGCAGTTTCTTCTCCTATAATTCACCCCTCCACTTT. V usage is TRBV28 and J usage is TRBJ1-6; unclear D gene. Deletions cut 3 bases from V and 0 bases from J, with 3 bases between. The germline V gene encodes CDR1 MDHEN and CDR2 SYDVKM. This CDR3 contains 14 residues.

The CDR3 is CASSPGLARGYEQYF. The CDR3 nucleotides are TGCGCCAGCAGCCCGGGACTAGCGAGAGGCTACGAGCAGTACTTC. The rearrangement uses TRBV4-1 and TRBJ2-7; 10 bases agree with TRBD2. The CDR3 has 15 residues. Germline CDR1 is MGHRA and CDR2 is YSYEKL. The V and J ends lost 4 bases and 3 bases, in that order; junction bases with no gene match: 6.

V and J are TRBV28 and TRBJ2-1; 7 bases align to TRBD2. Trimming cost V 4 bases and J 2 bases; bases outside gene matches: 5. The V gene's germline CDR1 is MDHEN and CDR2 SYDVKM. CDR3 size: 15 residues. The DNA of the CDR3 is TGTGCCAGCAGTTCCCGACGGGGGGCCTACAATGAGCAGTTCTTC. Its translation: CASSSRRGAYNEQFF.

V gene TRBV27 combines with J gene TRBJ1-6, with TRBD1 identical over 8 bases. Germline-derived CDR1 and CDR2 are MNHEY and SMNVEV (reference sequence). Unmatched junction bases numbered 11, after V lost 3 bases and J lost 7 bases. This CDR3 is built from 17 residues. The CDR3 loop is CASSFPRGQNYNSPLHF. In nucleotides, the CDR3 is TGTGCCAGCAGTTTCCCCAGGGGGCAGAACTACAATTCACCCCTCCACTTT.

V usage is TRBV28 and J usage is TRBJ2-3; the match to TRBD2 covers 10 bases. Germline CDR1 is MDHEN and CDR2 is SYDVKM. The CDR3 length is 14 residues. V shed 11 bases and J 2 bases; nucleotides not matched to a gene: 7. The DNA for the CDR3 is TGTGCCGCCGGGGGACTAGCGAACACAGATACGCAGTATTTT. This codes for CAAGGLANTDTQYF. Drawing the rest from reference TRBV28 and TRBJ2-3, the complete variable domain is DVKVTQSSRYLVKRTGEKVFLECVQDMDHENMFWYRQDPGLGLRLIYFSYDVKMKEKGDIPEGYSVSREKKERFSLILESASTNQTSMYLCAAGGLANTDTQYFGPGTRLTVL.

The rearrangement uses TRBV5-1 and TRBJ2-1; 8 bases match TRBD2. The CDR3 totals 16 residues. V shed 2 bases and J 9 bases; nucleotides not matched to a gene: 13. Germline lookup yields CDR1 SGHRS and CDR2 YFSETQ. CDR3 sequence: CASSFGGRTSQSEQFF. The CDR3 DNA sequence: TGCGCCAGCAGCTTCGGTGGTAGGACTAGCCAGAGTGAGCAGTTCTTC.

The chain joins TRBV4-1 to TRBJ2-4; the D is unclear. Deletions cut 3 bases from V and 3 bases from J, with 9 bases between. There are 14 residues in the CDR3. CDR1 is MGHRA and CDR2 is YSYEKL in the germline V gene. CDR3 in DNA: TGCGCCAGCAGCCACTACCGCGTCAAAAACATTCAGTACTTC. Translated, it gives CASSHYRVKNIQYF.

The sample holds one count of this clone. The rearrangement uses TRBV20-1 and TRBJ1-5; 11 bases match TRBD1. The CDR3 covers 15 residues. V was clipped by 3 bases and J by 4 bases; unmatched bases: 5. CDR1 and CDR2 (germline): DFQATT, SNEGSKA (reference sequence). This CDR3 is CSASRTGGQNQPQHF. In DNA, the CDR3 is TGCAGTGCTAGTAGGACAGGGGGCCAGAATCAGCCCCAGCATTTT.

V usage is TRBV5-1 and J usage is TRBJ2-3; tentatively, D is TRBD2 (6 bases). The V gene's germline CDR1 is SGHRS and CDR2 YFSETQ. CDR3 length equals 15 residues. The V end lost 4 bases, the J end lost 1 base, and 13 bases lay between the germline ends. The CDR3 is CASSQLATGTDTQYF. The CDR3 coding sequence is TGCGCCAGCAGCCAACTAGCAACTGGCACAGATACGCAGTATTTT. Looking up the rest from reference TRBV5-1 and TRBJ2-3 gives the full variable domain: KAGVTQTPRYLIKTRGQQVTLSCSPISGHRSVSWYQQTPGQGLQFLFEYFSETQRNKGNFPGRFSGRQFSNSRSEMNVSTLELGDSALYLCASSQLATGTDTQYFGPGTRLTVL.

The CDR3 reads CASSSFGLPGDTQYF. The CDR3 DNA follows: TGTGCCAGCAGCTCGTTTGGACTCCCTGGAGATACGCAGTATTTT. The rearrangement uses TRBV7-2 and TRBJ2-3; D perhaps matches TRBD2 (5 bases). Trimming left V 4 bases short and J 5 bases short, with 16 bases between. Germline V gene lookup returns CDR1 SGHTA and CDR2 FQGNSA. This CDR3 comprises 15 residues. Together with reference TRBV7-2 and TRBJ2-3, the CDR3 gives the full variable domain: GAGVSQSPSNKVTEKGKDVELRCDPISGHTALYWYRQSLGQGLEFLIYFQGNSAPDKSGLPSDRFSAERTGGSVSTLTIQRTQQEDSAVYLCASSSFGLPGDTQYFGPGTRLTVL.

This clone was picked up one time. The CDR3 sequence is CASSPRRLLEAGVTLETQYF. The CDR3 DNA reads TGTGCCAGCTCACCACGGAGACTATTAGAAGCGGGAGTCACTTTGGAGACCCAGTACTTC. This rearrangement joins TRBV18 to TRBJ2-5; 8 nucleotides align to TRBD2. CDR3 length equals 20 residues. The V gene's germline CDR1 is KGHSH and CDR2 LQKENI. The trim removed 1 base at V and 5 bases at J, leaving 21 bases unmatched.

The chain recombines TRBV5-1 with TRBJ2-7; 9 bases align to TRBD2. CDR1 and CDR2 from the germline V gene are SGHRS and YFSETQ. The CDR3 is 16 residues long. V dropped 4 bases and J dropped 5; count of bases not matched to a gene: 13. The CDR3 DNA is TGCGCCAGCAGCGCCATGGGGGCGGGAGGGCCCCACGAGCAGTACTTC. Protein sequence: CASSAMGAGGPHEQYF.